This T cell receptor beta chain was recovered during a study of blood T cells in healthy people across ages. Whole-study findings and limits: It was not known whether donors were CMV positive (a possible confounder of expanded clonotype changes).

Samples each had at least 5 micrograms of total RNA extracted. This clonotype was recorded once. The target antigen is unknown. Then a second PCR, running about 7 to 11 cycles, was carried out with a sample-barcoded 5' primer and a J-beta primer mix. All cDNA molecules were each tagged by a template-switch adaptor with 12 random nucleotides. Individual samples furnished no less than 3 million CDR3-containing paired-end reads apiece. A single record per CDR3 protein comes from TCRdb applying MiXCR to the 5' RACE reads. The table lists about 640,000 distinct CDR3 sequences, under 70% of them singletons. CDR1 and CDR2 (germline): SQVTM, ANQGSEA. The CDR3 extends over 12 amino acids.

The chain employs TRBV29-1 and TRBJ2-7; the match to TRBD2 covers 8 bases. Gene TRBJ2-5 matches the end of the DNA better, so the J call may be wrong. The specimen sequenced was blood. This TCR was recovered from a man aged 55 to 70 in good health. The CDR3 coding sequence is TGCAGCGTTGGAGAGCGGGGGTCGACCCAGTACTTC. Its translation: CSVGERGSTQYF.